This TCR beta chain was captured in a study of identifying expanded T cells in peripheral blood. V was pared by 1 base and J by 7 bases, with 17 bases between. Germline V CDR1 and CDR2: GTSNPN, SVGIG (reference sequence). The CDR3 has 16 residues. Findings and caveats of the study: Variance in clone template counts between approximately 2-week samples significantly increased with total template count across all healthy donors.

On this clone itself: The antigen is unknown.

Data came from immunoSEQ multiplex PCR; TCRdb stores just in-frame clones and leaves some out. The table shows more than 85,000 clones, with less than 90% occurring only once. The sample was blood. The chain couples TRBV30 to TRBJ1-6; possibly TRBD1 for D (5 bases). The sequence derives from a person aged 18-70 years in good health. CDR3 loop: CAWSAPGYGSNSPLHF. CDR3 in DNA: TGTGCCTGGAGTGCCCCAGGGTACGGTAGCAATTCACCCCTCCACTTT.